The subject of this entry is one T cell receptor (beta chain). These data originate in a study of blood T cell repertoires in COVID-19. The germline V gene encodes CDR1 MNHEY and CDR2 SVGEGT. The CDR3 contains 19 residues. V lost 0 bases to trimming and J lost 2 bases; unmatched junction nucleotides: 9. Libraries were prepared by immunoSEQ multiplex PCR; TCRdb keeps only in-frame clonotypes and omits some of them. The sample records around 200,000 clones, 88% being singletons. The genes are TRBV6-2 or TRBV6-3 and TRBJ2-2; 10 bases map to TRBD2. The receptor's source is a man younger than 35 with active or convalescent COVID-19. Sequenced sample: peripheral blood. CDR3 sequence reads: CASSYSIGAGGSNTGELFF. The CDR3 DNA reads as TGTGCCAGCAGTTACTCCATTGGAGCGGGAGGGTCAAACACCGGGGAGCTGTTTTTT.